This T cell receptor (beta chain) was observed in a study of control samples from healthy donors and cancer patients (dated by TCRdb to the early 2020s). Counted from cysteine to phenylalanine, this CDR3 has 13 amino acids. Just the 39-base CDR3 DNA is kept, in frame starting at base 1. V and J are truncated by 5 bases and 5 bases respectively, leaving an intervening sequence of 13 bases. CDR1 and CDR2, looked up from the germline V gene, are MDHEN and SYDVKM. Libraries came from the immunoSEQ multiplex PCR assay. TCRdb stores this immuneACCESS table with in-frame sequences only. Part of the clones is absent; in the studies checked, under half of the shortfall reflects unresolved V genes, and no reason is known for the rest. The sample yields about 70,000 clones; over 70% were counted once. The ten largest clones represent approximately 30% of the sample. To note about this clone: No antigen is known for it. There are no base qualities to consult, and no much larger clone falls within one base.

The receptor chain draws on TRBV28 and TRBJ2-7; the D gene identity is not certain. Material for sequencing was blood. The sequence was collected from a man aged 45 to 65 in good health. In nucleotide form, the sequence is TGTGCCAGCAGTCGGCCGCCTTGGGACGAGCAGTACTTC. Translated, it reads CASSRPPWDEQYF. Extended through the reference TRBV28 and TRBJ2-7 proteins, this CDR3 yields the full variable domain: DVKVTQSSRYLVKRTGEKVFLECVQDMDHENMFWYRQDPGLGLRLIYFSYDVKMKEKGDIPEGYSVSREKKERFSLILESASTNQTSMYLCASSRPPWDEQYFGPGTRLTVT.